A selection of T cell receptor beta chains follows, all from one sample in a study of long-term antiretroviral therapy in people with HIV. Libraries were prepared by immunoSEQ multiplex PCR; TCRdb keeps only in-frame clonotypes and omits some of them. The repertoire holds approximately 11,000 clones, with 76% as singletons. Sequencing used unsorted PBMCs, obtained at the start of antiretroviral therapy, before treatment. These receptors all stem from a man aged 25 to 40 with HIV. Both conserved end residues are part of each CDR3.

cdr3_aa: CASSLGVGFGELFF
j_call: TRBJ2-2
v_call: TRBV5-6

cdr3_aa: CATSSPSSGYYEQYF
j_call: TRBJ2-7
v_call: TRBV15

cdr3_aa: CASSEGSGREQETQYF
j_call: TRBJ2-5
v_call: TRBV25-1

cdr3_aa: CASSEGEGNTIYF
j_call: TRBJ1-3
v_call: TRBV4-3

cdr3_aa: CASSDLPGQGAPGYTF
j_call: TRBJ1-2
v_call: TRBV6-1

cdr3_aa: CAIRQESSGANVLTF
j_call: TRBJ2-6
v_call: TRBV10-3

cdr3_aa: CASSQDLAGTLQYF
j_call: TRBJ2-7
v_call: TRBV14

cdr3_aa: CASRRGSVNEKLFF
j_call: TRBJ1-4
v_call: TRBV19

cdr3_aa: CASSPPGRQDTEAFF
j_call: TRBJ1-1
v_call: TRBV18

cdr3_aa: CASSYGGELFF
j_call: TRBJ2-2
v_call: TRBV6-6

cdr3_aa: CASSHTPGQVEDTDTQYF
j_call: TRBJ2-3
v_call: TRBV7-9

cdr3_aa: CASRLVRGHSSGNTIYF
j_call: TRBJ1-3
v_call: TRBV12-2

cdr3_aa: CASSPGTGGYEQYF
j_call: TRBJ2-7
v_call: TRBV27

cdr3_aa: CASSLEGTFGNTIYF
j_call: TRBJ1-3
v_call: TRBV5-1

cdr3_aa: CASSQDELAGATDTQYF
j_call: TRBJ2-3
v_call: TRBV4-1

cdr3_aa: CASSKDGNTEAFF
j_call: TRBJ1-1
v_call: TRBV5-4

cdr3_aa: CASSLPAGGPNTGELFF
j_call: TRBJ2-2
v_call: TRBV5-5

cdr3_aa: CASSYPPGLTDTQYF
j_call: TRBJ2-3
v_call: TRBV28

cdr3_aa: CASSALGTGDTIYF
j_call: TRBJ1-3
v_call: TRBV9

cdr3_aa: CASSPQGSYEQYF
j_call: TRBJ2-7
v_call: TRBV14

cdr3_aa: CASSRTDPLGEQYF
j_call: TRBJ2-7
v_call: TRBV4-1

cdr3_aa: CASSFPGAETQYF
j_call: TRBJ2-5
v_call: TRBV11-1

cdr3_aa: CATSGRNEQFF
j_call: TRBJ2-1
v_call: TRBV15

cdr3_aa: CASSLREGSTGELFF
j_call: TRBJ2-2
v_call: TRBV5-1

cdr3_aa: CASSMGTGRTTDTQYF
j_call: TRBJ2-3
v_call: TRBV9

cdr3_aa: CASSYVPHGHEQYF
j_call: TRBJ2-7
v_call: TRBV6-5

cdr3_aa: CASSFSAGGWSDTQYF
j_call: TRBJ2-3
v_call: TRBV7-2

cdr3_aa: CASSMRGGDPQPQHF
j_call: TRBJ1-5
v_call: TRBV19

cdr3_aa: CASSQRMTGGAEITEAFF
j_call: TRBJ1-1
v_call: TRBV14

cdr3_aa: CASSFGGRVTDTQYF
j_call: TRBJ2-3
v_call: TRBV28

cdr3_aa: CASTAAGGYNEQFF
j_call: TRBJ2-1
v_call: TRBV7-9

cdr3_aa: CASSQEVNTEAFF
j_call: TRBJ1-1
v_call: TRBV4-3

cdr3_aa: CAIGRNEETQYF
j_call: TRBJ2-5
v_call: TRBV10-3

cdr3_aa: CASSSQRGSGKNIQYF
j_call: TRBJ2-4
v_call: TRBV7-2

cdr3_aa: CATKGQRTESDTQYF
j_call: TRBJ2-3
v_call: TRBV15

cdr3_aa: CASSSPWGLRDEQFF
j_call: TRBJ2-1
v_call: TRBV7-9

cdr3_aa: CASSPSPQREKLFF
j_call: TRBJ1-4
v_call: TRBV7-9

cdr3_aa: CASSLLGQPQHF
j_call: TRBJ1-5
v_call: TRBV28

cdr3_aa: CASSRLPYEQYF
j_call: TRBJ2-7
v_call: TRBV27

cdr3_aa: CASSLGPWDAVIQETQYF
j_call: TRBJ2-5
v_call: TRBV5-1

cdr3_aa: CASRSWNNQPQHF
j_call: TRBJ1-5
v_call: TRBV19

cdr3_aa: CASSGNVGNTEAFF
j_call: TRBJ1-1
v_call: TRBV5-1

cdr3_aa: CASSGQGASGNTIYF
j_call: TRBJ1-3
v_call: TRBV6-1

cdr3_aa: CASSLSLADEQYF
j_call: TRBJ2-7
v_call: TRBV7-7

cdr3_aa: CASSLAGGISTNEKLFF
j_call: TRBJ1-4
v_call: TRBV28

cdr3_aa: CASSQGGTHQPQHF
j_call: TRBJ1-5
v_call: TRBV7-9

cdr3_aa: CASSQGGGEGVANTGELFF
j_call: TRBJ2-2
v_call: TRBV4-3

cdr3_aa: CANPDSGGLTGVNNEQFF
j_call: TRBJ2-1
v_call: TRBV7-3

cdr3_aa: CASSLTGSNYGYTF
j_call: TRBJ1-2
v_call: TRBV27

cdr3_aa: CAWNIGTGGTGELFF
j_call: TRBJ2-2
v_call: TRBV30

cdr3_aa: CASSLADRGIYEQYF
j_call: TRBJ2-7
v_call: TRBV7-2

cdr3_aa: CAIRSGQGAGNEQFF
j_call: TRBJ2-1
v_call: TRBV10-3

cdr3_aa: CASTLTQGISGNTIYF
j_call: TRBJ1-3
v_call: TRBV7-9